This T cell receptor beta chain was profiled in a study of cytomegalovirus exposure and HLA in healthy donors (dated by TCRdb to the late 2010s). About the study as a whole: An earlier analysis of roughly 610 of the donors reported under 300 Gb of sequence data and some 110 million unique TCR beta sequences obtained from roughly 180 million T cells. The study used immunosequencing to profile the T cell repertoires of 666 subjects and linked those repertoires to cytomegalovirus serostatus. High-throughput TCR immunosequencing, statistical association of individual TCRs with disease status, and machine learning were combined to predict cytomegalovirus infection status. Typing coverage varied by locus: 629-630 donors for A, B, C, DRB1 and DQB1; roughly 510 for DQA1; 606 for DPA1; approximately 450 for DPB1. Donor age, sex, ethnicity and CMV serostatus were compiled alongside the repertoire data. Genome-wide SNP genotypes for about 65% of the 666 donors were used in a later genetic analysis, which treated that subset as a discovery cohort. A later analysis re-analyzed previously published TCR beta repertoires from 650 to 800 donors and added high-resolution HLA genotyping to study TCR occurrence patterns. Among 300 to 500 genotyped donors of the cohort, an average of around 250,000 unique TCR beta nucleotide sequences was sequenced per donor, of which approximately 18% were non-productive. An early release that covered fewer than 750 HLA-typed donors contained approximately 300 gigabases of sequencing data and some 87 million unique TCR sequences. All discovery cohort repertoires had been generated on a single sequencing platform. Among the approximately 400 genotyped donors, under 90% belonged to the genetic ancestry cluster associated with self-reported Caucasian donors. In addition to the first cohort of hundreds of subjects, a separate validation cohort of some 120 different subjects was used. Roughly 5 DR-DQ haplotypes were handled as single units for association and clustering, since linkage in the cohort was strong. Rather than drawing on any new phenotypic data, the later analysis identified candidate immune exposures from TCR beta sequences and the way those sequences occurred across donors. In an earlier analysis of about 590 of the donors, high-throughput TCR beta sequencing was used to judge whether each TCR beta V gene segment behaved as functional or pseudogenic. The study aimed to test whether cataloging public T cell receptors could reveal signatures of past pathogen exposure. HLA typing included class I and class II loci at four-digit resolution.

The cohort consisted of 666 healthy bone marrow donors. All cohort members were sampled while nominally healthy, although unrecorded immune exposures were likely present. The donor was CMV seropositive and belonged to the group of more than 250 seropositive cohort members. A peripheral blood sample was provided by each donor, and peripheral blood mononuclear cells were used for TCR beta sequencing. The Qiagen DNeasy Blood Extraction Kit was used to extract genomic DNA from the blood cell samples. Library construction relied on the immunoSEQ multiplex PCR assay. For the multiplex PCR, a mixture combining 60 forward primers for TCR Vbeta segments and 13 reverse primers for TCR Jbeta segments was used. A multiplex PCR assay on genomic DNA amplified the CDR3 region of rearranged TCR beta genes. Amplified TCR beta libraries were sequenced as 87-base-pair reads on the Illumina HiSeq System. Per the original workflow: Across the 500 to 850 repertoires, a later analysis counted some 81 million unique TCR beta chains, around 11 million of which were shared by at least two donors. To remove PCR and sequencing errors, raw reads were error-corrected and collapsed into unique sequences using a nearest-neighbor algorithm that merged closely related sequences. Alignment of CDR3 sequences to IMGT reference sequences was used to assign V, D and J gene segments. For a sequence to be retained, a match of at least six nucleotides to both a V gene segment and a J gene segment was required. A rearrangement counted as productive if the CDR3 had no stop codons and remained in frame with V and J, and every other rearrangement counted as non-productive. Following IMGT convention, CDR3 was defined as the stretch from the second conserved V-encoded cysteine to the conserved J-encoded phenylalanine. In an earlier analysis of around 640 of the donors, sequences lacking an unambiguous match to a single V gene segment were excluded. An earlier analysis of a few hundred of the donors called V segments functional above 56.7% productive rearrangements and segregating when the between-donor standard deviation exceeded 5%. A statistical classification framework was built for diagnosing cytomegalovirus status from the catalog of TCR beta chain sequences. A later analysis assigned V and J genes by comparing TCR nucleotide sequences with IMGT/GENE-DB human TR gene sequences. Using the TCRdist pipeline, a later analysis assigned CDR3 sequences along with most-parsimonious VDJ recombination scenarios. In a later analysis, every TCR beta chain was defined by the combination of its CDR3 amino acid sequence and its V-gene family, and reads without a unique V-gene family were dropped. In a later analysis, fewer than 650 highly shared, low-generation-probability nucleotide sequences were removed to address suspected cross-contamination and a sequencing artifact. In a later analysis, a clonal expansion index for each public chain was calculated from normalized within-repertoire ranks of inferred template counts. In a later analysis, generation probabilities were computed using a VDJ recombination model fitted to out-of-frame rearrangements, and the results were checked against IGoR. In a later analysis, TCR-TCR, TCR-HLA and TCR-CMV co-occurrence was scored with hypergeometric tests, and a repertoire-size bias correction was applied to TCR pairs. In a later analysis, false discovery rates were estimated by permuting HLA or CMV assignments 20 times. In a later analysis, co-occurring TCRs were grouped using DBSCAN, with TCRdist sequence similarity added in when clustering inside HLA-allele-positive subsets. Repertoires with fewer than 30,000 or more than 120,000 public chains, plus five repertoires with anomalous nucleotide sharing, were excluded from co-occurrence clustering. Not all clones reach the TCRdb copy of this immuneACCESS table, which keeps in-frame sequences only. Checked studies attribute under half of the gap to unresolved V genes and leave the rest unexplained. V, J and clone size are those of that table, while D and trimming were read from the DNA. This sample has 150,000 to 200,000 clones in its table, and around 68% of those were observed once. The ten largest make up less than 3% of the sample.

On this clone itself: Its antigen is currently not known. No clone much larger than this one lies a single base away; base qualities are absent.

Study-wide findings and limitations: Only TCR beta chains were sequenced in this cohort, and the absence of alpha or paired-chain data limited detectable features. The presence/absence analyses assumed that sequencing depth was roughly uniform across donors, and that assumption may not be true. According to a later analysis, TCR association rates differed among HLA loci, with DRB1 alleles showing the most associated TCRs and HLA-C alleles showing the fewest. Because counts were too low, some 17 rarely observed V segments, including chromosome 9 orphons, were left out of the earlier analysis of approximately 500 of the donors. Correlated functional status among segregating V segments might be attributable to linkage disequilibrium, but an unknown experimental factor could not be ruled out. For the cohort, immune exposure information was limited to CMV serostatus. In an earlier analysis of approximately 590 of the donors, most TCR beta V segments appeared in productive rearrangements about 87% or about 30% of the time, broadly matching IMGT annotations. A further reported finding was that TCR beta sequences accurately predicted the HLA-A and HLA-B alleles for most subjects in the first cohort. According to the authors, the approach could potentially be generalized to other disease states and immunological phenotypes. V-gene and J-gene trimming of TCR beta chains was associated with a missense DCLRE1C variant in a later genetic analysis, and the association was replicated in an independent cohort. Cytomegalovirus status was reported to be diagnosed by the classifier with high specificity and sensitivity in both the original and validation cohorts. Three of the identified cytomegalovirus-associated TCR beta chains were confirmed in vitro to be specific for cytomegalovirus antigens. Specific HLA alleles were associated with 15,000 to 20,000 TCR beta sequences at a false discovery rate of 0.05 in a later analysis. Most CMV-associated TCR beta chains appeared to be HLA-restricted in a later analysis, and the HLA associations seemed to be driven largely by CMV exposure. The study listed 150 to 200 TCR beta chains as associated with cytomegalovirus. Most TCR sequences were observed very rarely across donors, whereas some public TCRs were present in many individuals. A group of highly shared sequence variants was considered likely to be a technical artifact of the sequencing pipeline. The 87-base-pair reads could not distinguish some IMGT-functional V segments, including TRBV6-2 and TRBV6-3, so those segments were excluded. In a later analysis, HLA-associated TCR beta chains showed more clonal expansion and lower generation probabilities than non-associated chains that were equally common. In a later analysis, several top co-occurrence clusters were reported to appear linked to parvovirus B19, influenza, CMV and Epstein-Barr virus. HLA typing was unavailable for some donors at each locus, so association tests used only the typed subset. In a later genetic analysis, fewer N-insertions in productive TCRs were reported among donors in an Asian-associated ancestry cluster than the approximately 670-donor mean. When HLA alleles, especially DR and DQ, strongly co-occurred, attributing TCR associations to individual alleles was difficult.

The CDR1 and CDR2 encoded by the germline V gene are MDHEN and SYDVKM. The CDR3 sequence holds 13 residues, the cysteine and phenylalanine included. Only the CDR3 part of the read is kept: 39 bases, read in frame from the first base. Relative to germline, V is 8 bases shorter and J is 10 bases shorter, with 17 bases between their ends. Sequencing was done on a sample of PBMCs. This sequence was found in a woman in her 40s in good health and CMV-seropositive. The chain employs TRBV28 and TRBJ1-4; the best D guess is TRBD1, with 6 bases matching. CDR3 reads: CASGDNQTGKLFF. The DNA sequence is given as TGTGCCAGCGGAGATAACCAGACAGGAAAACTGTTTTTT.